These 15 T cell receptor beta chains share one sample of origin, sequenced in a study of post-analysis software for immune sequencing data. Their specific antigens are unknown. Regarding the study as a whole: With TRBV5-6, TRBV5-1 and TRBV20-1 included, about five TRBV segments were more frequent in patients than in controls.

Libraries were made from TCR beta cDNA, and they carried unique molecular identifiers. TCRdb re-analysed the PCR reads in MiXCR, keeping a single row per CDR3 protein. The repertoire holds over 250,000 distinct CDR3 sequences, with 36% as singletons. The specimen was blood. Source of these receptors: a girl between 10 and 17 years old with multiple sclerosis.

This sequence joins TRBV29-1 and TRBJ2-1; D could derive from TRBD1 or TRBD2 (5 bases each). CDR1 SQVTM and CDR2 ANQGSEA come from the germline V gene. V was trimmed by 3 bases and J by 8 bases, leaving 17 bases between them. The CDR3 is 14 amino acids. The CDR3 reads CSVEPLGTSDEQFF. The DNA for the CDR3 is TGCAGCGTTGAGCCTCTGGGGACCTCGGATGAGCAGTTCTTC.

This clonotype occurred a few times. A clone one base away is much larger, so this may be a read error. The chain recombines TRBV10-2 with TRBJ2-1; D is unresolved. The better agreement between TRBJ2-7 and the DNA end casts doubt on the J call. Germline V gene data show CDR1 as WSHSY and CDR2 as SAAADI. This CDR3 spans 15 amino acids. The CDR3: CASSEAIRSYNEQYF. The CDR3 bases are TGCGCCAGCAGTGAGGCTATTCGCTCCTACAATGAGCAGTACTTC.

This chain joins TRBV20-1 and TRBJ2-1, with 7 bases identical to TRBD2. The germline V gene encodes CDR1 DFQATT and CDR2 SNEGSKA (reference sequence). The V gene end was trimmed by 6 bases and the J gene end by 10 bases; junction bases not matched to a gene: 9. CDR3 size: 12 residues. CDR3 sequence reads: CSASGASSEQFF. The CDR3 DNA follows: TGCAGTGCCAGCGGGGCGAGCAGCGAGCAGTTCTTC.

This clonotype was recorded many times. The rearrangement uses TRBV20-1 and TRBJ2-3; D gene unclear. Trimming took off 0 bases at V and 6 bases at J, with 19 bases between the two ends. The length of the CDR3 is 16 residues. Germline V CDR1 and CDR2: DFQATT, SNEGSKA (reference sequence). CDR3 sequence (DNA): TGCAGTGCTAGAGATACGCTCAGAGCGCGCGAGGATACGCAGTATTTT. Amino acids: CSARDTLRAREDTQYF.

Ten or more counts support this clonotype. The chain is built from TRBV5-4 and TRBJ1-2, with 12 bases that match TRBD1. The trim removed 5 bases at V and 4 bases at J, leaving 12 bases unmatched. CDR1 is SGHNT, CDR2 YYREEE, per germline (reference sequence). CDR3 length equals 17 residues. CDR3 region: CASSSSGGQGAVYGYTF. CDR3 DNA: TGTGCCAGCAGTTCCAGCGGGGGACAGGGGGCAGTCTATGGCTACACCTTC.

This clonotype was picked up many times. V usage is TRBV4-1 and J usage is TRBJ2-5, with 12 bases lining up with TRBD2. Germline V CDR1 and CDR2: MGHRA, YSYEKL. Unmatched junction bases numbered 9, after V lost 1 base and J lost 0 bases. The CDR3 sequence is 19 residues long. Here the CDR3 reads CASSQVRRLAGEYQETQYF. The CDR3 DNA is TGCGCCAGCAGCCAAGTAAGGAGACTAGCGGGAGAATACCAAGAGACCCAGTACTTC.

A single count supports this clonotype. V gene TRBV4-1 combines with J gene TRBJ2-1, with D perhaps matching TRBD1 (6 bases). V was cut by 4 bases and J by 8 bases, with 24 bases left in between. The CDR3 runs to 17 residues. CDR1 and CDR2 from the germline V gene are MGHRA and YSYEKL. The CDR3 loop is CASSPVFSQGSVYEQFF. CDR3 DNA: TGCGCCAGCAGCCCCGTGTTTTCTCAGGGGTCGGTGTATGAGCAGTTCTTC.

Many counts were recorded for this clonotype. The rearrangement links TRBV15 to TRBJ2-5, with 8 nucleotides matching TRBD2. Losses at the gene ends were 1 base for V and 5 bases for J; bases not matched to a gene: 9. This CDR3 is built from 16 residues. The V gene's germline CDR1 is LNHNV and CDR2 YYDKDF (reference sequence). The CDR3 is CATSRVGSGRLETQYF. Written as DNA, the CDR3 is TGTGCCACCAGCAGAGTAGGCAGCGGGAGACTGGAGACCCAGTACTTC.

This clonotype has at least ten counts. The gene calls are TRBV21-1 and TRBJ2-1; the DNA was not used to check the table's D call, TRBD2. TRBV21-1 has pseudogene status. This CDR3 has 18 residues. The CDR3 DNA follows: TGTGCCAGCAGCAAAACCGGGAGGGCCCTCGTATCCTACAATGAGCAGTTCTTC. Translating it yields CASSKTGRALVSYNEQFF.

Concerning this clonotype itself: A much larger clone is a single base away; this may be a read error. The chain has TRBV20-1 and TRBJ2-3; 7 nucleotides line up with TRBD2. The CDR3 runs to 15 residues. J gave up 1 base and V 0 bases, and 4 bases lay outside the gene matches. CDR1 and CDR2 (germline): DFQATT, SNEGSKA (reference sequence). The CDR3 sequence is CSARDWGGGTDTQYF. The DNA for the CDR3 is TGCAGTGCTAGAGATTGGGGGGGGGGCACAGATACGCAGTATTTT.

As for this clonotype: Mismatch with germline at one junction end may stem from a read error. The V and J genes are TRBV12-3 or TRBV12-4 and TRBJ2-2; either TRBD1 or TRBD2 may fit D (5 bases each). The CDR3 is 13 amino acids. The CDR3 reads CASIPGLTGERFF. The CDR3 nucleotides read TGTGCCAGCATCCCGGGGCTCACCGGGGAGCGGTTTTTT.

This clonotype has a single count. The chain has TRBV19 and TRBJ2-1; TRBD2 matches 11 bases. V lost 5 bases and J lost 9; bases outside the gene matches: 12. The CDR3 spans 16 residues. Germline lookup yields CDR1 LNHDA and CDR2 SQIVND (reference sequence). The CDR3 DNA sequence: TGTGCCAGTAGTCCGATAGCGGGAGGGCTTCTGGGTGAGCAGTTCTTC. It codes for CASSPIAGGLLGEQFF.

This clonotype came up many times. J is TRBJ1-6 and V is TRBV10-3; TRBD1 might be the D (6 bases). The germline V and J ends were trimmed by 6 bases and 7 bases, with 16 bases remaining between them. The germline CDR1 and CDR2 sequences are ENHRY and SYGVKD. This CDR3 is 15 amino acids long. The CDR3 coding sequence is TGTGCCATCAGGGCCGCGGGGGGCCTCAATTCACCCCTCCACTTT. Protein product: CAIRAAGGLNSPLHF.

This clonotype was seen repeatedly, ten times or more. The rearrangement links TRBV3-1 to TRBJ1-2, with D possibly matching TRBD1 (5 bases). The CDR3 runs to 14 residues. V was shortened by 4 bases and J by 4 bases, with 13 bases between the two germline ends. The germline CDR1 and CDR2 sequences are LGHDT and YNNKEL (reference sequence). CDR3 nucleotides: TGTGCCAGCAGCCCCCGCGGGACCCTCTATGGCTACACCTTC. Amino acid sequence: CASSPRGTLYGYTF.

This clonotype has a count of ten or more. The chain joins TRBV6-4 to TRBJ2-1; the D call may be TRBD1 or TRBD2 (5 bases each). Germline CDR1 MRHNA, CDR2 SNTAGT. The length of the CDR3 is 13 residues. Deletions cut 3 bases from V and 2 bases from J, with 5 bases between. CDR3 nucleotide sequence: TGTGCCAGCAGTGAGGGGGCCTACAATGAGCAGTTCTTC. This codes for CASSEGAYNEQFF.